The 29 T cell receptor delta chains listed next were all sequenced from one sample in a study of gamma-delta chains in newborns, infants, children. TCRdb reanalyzed the reads using CATT. This repertoire shows under 3,500 delta-chain clones, more than 45% found once; its top ten account for under 14%. This material consisted of blood, taken at baseline. The receptors were gathered from a child who received the measles vaccine.

The chain uses TRDV1 and TRDJ1, with 12 bases matching TRDD3. V lost 0 bases, J lost 0 bases, and 32 bases stayed unmatched. The germline V gene encodes CDR1 TSWWSYY and CDR2 QGS. The CDR3 runs to 27 residues. The DNA for the CDR3 is TGTGCTCTTGGGGAACTTCCGGGCCTTCCTACTAAGTACTGGGGGATACTGGGATTAGTTTACACCGATAAACTCATCTTT. It translates to CALGELPGLPTKYWGILGLVYTDKLIF.

About this clone: Just one base apart from a much larger clone, this may be a read error. The V and J genes are TRDV1 and TRDJ1, with D unresolved. This CDR3 contains 17 residues. Germline-derived CDR1 and CDR2 are TSWWSYY and QGS. V was clipped by 0 bases and J by 1 base, with 15 bases between them. CDR3 in amino acids: CALGELMGPPPTDKLIF. DNA of the CDR3: TGTGCTCTTGGGGAACTAATGGGCCCCCCCCCCACCGATAAACTCATCTTT.

This clone was recorded a few times. This chain connects TRDV1 to TRDJ1, with 12 bases that match TRDD3. CDR3 size: 22 residues. V trimming: 7 bases; J trimming: 8 bases; junction bases outside the gene matches: 32. Germline V gene sequence: CDR1 TSWWSYY, CDR2 QGS. This chain's CDR3 is CALAASPPVWGIRAPYGGKLIF. The CDR3 nucleotides read TGTGCTCTTGCAGCGTCCCCGCCCGTCTGGGGGATACGCGCGCCTTACGGGGGGAAACTCATCTTT.

Of note for this clone: The identical CDR3 is also encoded by other nucleotide sequences in the sample. The chain couples TRDV1 to TRDJ1; TRDD3 agrees at 11 bases. Germline V gene sequence: CDR1 TSWWSYY, CDR2 QGS. CDR3 length equals 16 residues. V was pared by 4 bases and J by 2 bases, with 6 bases of the junction left unmatched. In nucleotides, the CDR3 is TGTGCTCTTGGGGCATATGGGGGATACGGGACCGATAAACTCATCTTT. Protein: CALGAYGGYGTDKLIF.

Note on this clone: Other DNA sequences in this specimen translate into the identical CDR3. This chain links TRDV1 with TRDJ1; 12 positions match TRDD3. Germline CDR1 and CDR2: TSWWSYY and QGS. The CDR3 consists of 29 residues. J gave up 6 bases and V 0 bases, and 44 bases lay outside the gene matches. CDR3 sequence: CALGELNKPKAVILLRKSLLGDTWNKLIF. CDR3 bases: TGTGCTCTTGGGGAACTAAATAAGCCAAAAGCTGTAATACTCCTACGTAAGAGTTTACTGGGGGATACCTGGAATAAACTCATCTTT.

This clone was found a few times. This rearrangement joins TRDV2 to TRDJ1; 12 nucleotides line up with TRDD3. The germline V gene has CDR1 GEAIGNYY and CDR2 EKD. The CDR3 sequence is 16 residues long. The J segment lost 3 bases and the V segment lost 0 bases, leaving 4 bases of the junction unmatched. Written as DNA, the CDR3 is TGTGCCTGTGACACCGGAAACTGGGGGATACCCGATAAACTCATCTTT. This translates into CACDTGNWGIPDKLIF.

The chain has TRAV29/DV5 and TRDJ1; 11 nucleotides agree with TRDD3. CDR1 and CDR2 from the germline V gene are NSMFDY and ISSIKDK. Unmatched junction bases numbered 16, after V lost 0 bases and J lost 0 bases. The CDR3 runs 20 residues. The DNA for the CDR3 is TGTGCAGCAAGCGTGAGTTGGGGGATACGCTCTCAGTTGTACACCGATAAACTCATCTTT. Translation gives CAASVSWGIRSQLYTDKLIF.

A word on this clone: This could be a read error, since a much larger clone is one nucleotide away. The identical CDR3 is also encoded by other nucleotide sequences in the sample. This chain links TRDV2 with TRDJ3; 11 bases are shared with TRDD3. Germline V lookup: CDR1 GEAIGNYY, CDR2 EKD. The CDR3 covers 19 residues. Here the CDR3 reads CACDRLGDKRSWDTRQMFF. The DNA of the CDR3 is TGCGCCTGTGACCGACTGGGGGATAAAAGGTCCTGGGACACCCGACAGATGTTTTTC.

This clone was counted only a few times. A far larger clone differs by one base, so this is likely a read error. Different DNA sequences within this sample yield the same CDR3. The CDR3: CACDWGTDKLIF. In DNA, the CDR3 is TGTGCCTGTGACTGGGGGACCGATAAACTCATTTTT. The chain has TRDV2 and TRDJ1; 7 positions agree with TRDD3. This CDR3 comprises 12 residues. Germline V gives CDR1 GEAIGNYY, CDR2 EKD.

The chain uses TRDV1 and TRDJ1; the match to TRDD2 covers 9 bases. The V and J ends lost 5 bases and 0 bases, in that order; junction bases with no gene match: 31. Looked up from germline, CDR1 is TSWWSYY and CDR2 is QGS. This CDR3 is 24 amino acids long. The CDR3 DNA reads as TGTGCTCTTGGGAAACCCTTCCTACTCTGGCATAGGAAACCTCACCTCACCTACACCGATAAACTCATCTTT. Protein sequence: CALGKPFLLWHRKPHLTYTDKLIF.

A remark on this clone: A much larger clone differs by one base, so this may be a read error. The V gene is TRDV2, the J gene TRDJ1, with TRDD3 identical over 13 bases. The germline V gene encodes CDR1 GEAIGNYY and CDR2 EKD. The trim removed 5 bases at V and 9 bases at J, leaving 17 bases unmatched. CDR3 length: 17 amino acids. DNA of the CDR3: TGTGCCTGTGGCAAAGAGTTACTGGGGGATACGCGGAAAGAACTCATCTTT. Translation gives CACGKELLGDTRKELIF.

Points on this clone: Just one base apart from a much larger clone, this may be a read error. V and J are TRAV29/DV5 and TRDJ1, with D hard to call. The CDR3 is made up of 17 amino acids. Per the germline V gene, CDR1 is NSMFDY and CDR2 is ISSIKDK. The ends were cut back, 0 bases at V and 0 bases at J, with 18 bases in the middle. The CDR3 is CAASVFLSHGYTDKLIF. In DNA, the CDR3 is TGTGCAGCAAGCGTCTTTCTATCCCACGGGTACACCGATAAACTCATCTTT.

V is TRDV1 and J is TRDJ1; TRDD3 aligns across 9 bases. The J segment lost 0 bases and the V segment lost 0 bases, leaving 23 bases of the junction unmatched. The CDR3 is 23 residues long. Looked up from germline, CDR1 is TSWWSYY and CDR2 is QGS. CDR3 DNA: TGTGCTCTTGGGGAACTTAAGGGAACCTTTCCTACTTACTGGGGGACCTACACCGATAAACTCATCTTT. It yields the protein CALGELKGTFPTYWGTYTDKLIF.

Details on this clone: Other DNA sequences of this sample code for an identical CDR3. V gene TRDV1 combines with J gene TRDJ1; 10 bases line up with TRDD3. The CDR3 totals 15 residues. Germline V gene sequence: CDR1 TSWWSYY, CDR2 QGS. With 6 bases clipped from V and 5 bases from J, the junction kept 9 bases outside the gene matches. The DNA for the CDR3 is TGTGCTCTTGGTCCCCGGGGGATACGCGCTGATAAACTCATCTTT. This translates into CALGPRGIRADKLIF.

This clone was counted only a few times. This chain connects TRDV1 to TRDJ1; TRDD3 matches 9 bases. The CDR3 is 17 residues long. Germline loops: CDR1 TSWWSYY, CDR2 QGS. Germline trimming cut 0 bases from V and 9 bases from J; bases unmatched to any gene: 14. In nucleotides, the CDR3 is TGTGCTCTTGGGGAACTAATGGGCGTCTGGGGGATGAACGAACTCATCTTT. This gives the protein CALGELMGVWGMNELIF.

This clone is judged medium-sized. This same CDR3 is encoded by further DNA sequences in the sample. The gene calls are TRDV2 and TRDJ3; 9 bases line up with TRDD3. CDR3 size: 19 residues. Germline V CDR1 and CDR2: GEAIGNYY, EKD. The V and J ends lost 1 base and 2 bases, in that order; junction bases with no gene match: 8. The CDR3 DNA sequence: TGTGCCTGTGACACAATAGAACTGGGGGACCCCTGGGACACCCGACAGATGTTTTTC. Its protein product is CACDTIELGDPWDTRQMFF.

This clone is labeled as large. The sample holds other DNA sequences that translate to the same CDR3. This rearrangement joins TRDV1 to TRDJ1; 9 bases line up with TRDD2. The CDR3 is 20 residues long. J lost 0 bases, V lost 0 bases, and 14 bases had no gene match. Germline V gene data show CDR1 as TSWWSYY and CDR2 as QGS. The CDR3 here is CALGELIPSYGGGYTDKLIF. CDR3 DNA sequence: TGTGCTCTTGGGGAACTGATACCTTCCTACGGTGGGGGTTACACCGATAAACTCATCTTT.

This chain joins TRDV1 and TRDJ1, with 7 bases lining up with TRDD3. The CDR3 is 17 amino acids. Germline CDR1 TSWWSYY, CDR2 QGS. The V and J ends lost 4 bases and 2 bases, in that order; junction bases with no gene match: 13. As DNA, the CDR3 is TGTGCTCTTGGGGCGACCTGGGGGGGCCAGACTACCGATAAACTCATCTTT. Translated: CALGATWGGQTTDKLIF.

Comments on this clone: Possible read error: a much larger clone is one base away. The chain couples TRDV3 to TRDJ1, with 12 bases aligning to TRDD3. With V trimmed by 1 base and J by 3 bases, 12 bases remained unmatched. CDR1 is TVYSNPD, CDR2 GDNSRS, per germline (reference sequence). The CDR3 is 17 amino acids. CDR3 amino acids: CAFKTGSWGIRADKLIF. The CDR3 bases are TGTGCCTTTAAAACCGGCAGCTGGGGGATACGCGCCGATAAACTCATCTTT.

This clone is medium-sized by share. The V gene is TRDV2, the J gene TRDJ2; 9 bases match TRDD3. The CDR3 totals 14 residues. V lost 3 bases to trimming and J lost 4 bases; unmatched junction nucleotides: 2. CDR1 and CDR2 (germline): GEAIGNYY, EKD. The DNA of the CDR3 is TGTGCCTGTGACGTACTGGGGGAGACAGCACAACTCTTCTTT. The encoded protein is CACDVLGETAQLFF.

V usage is TRDV1 and J usage is TRDJ1, with 8 bases identical to TRDD3. Germline V gives CDR1 TSWWSYY, CDR2 QGS. This CDR3 contains 24 residues. V shed 4 bases, J shed 0 bases, and the junction held 31 bases outside the gene matches. Here the CDR3 reads CALGAPLFVGATGGAVRHTDKLIF. The CDR3 DNA follows: TGTGCTCTTGGGGCCCCCCTTTTCGTAGGGGCTACTGGGGGGGCAGTCCGACACACCGATAAACTCATCTTT.

This clone has only a few counts. V and J are TRDV1 and TRDJ1; TRDD3 matches at 11 bases. V shed 1 base and J 0 bases; nucleotides not matched to a gene: 16. CDR1 and CDR2 (germline): TSWWSYY, QGS. The CDR3 contains 21 residues. The DNA of the CDR3 is TGTGCTCTTGGGGAACGTCTGAAAATGGGGGATACGCGGACCTACACCGATAAACTCATCTTT. Translating gives CALGERLKMGDTRTYTDKLIF.

By share, this clone ranks as medium-sized. The sample contains more than one DNA sequence encoding this CDR3. This chain connects TRDV2 to TRDJ3, with 10 bases identical to TRDD3. CDR3 size: 22 residues. V trimming: 0 bases; J trimming: 0 bases; junction bases outside the gene matches: 13. Germline V gives CDR1 GEAIGNYY, CDR2 EKD. CDR3 sequence (DNA): TGTGCCTGTGACACCACTGTACTGGGGGATCCGTCATCCTCCTGGGACACCCGACAGATGTTTTTC. Amino acid sequence: CACDTTVLGDPSSSWDTRQMFF.

A note on this clone: This may come from a read error, since a much larger clone is one base off. V is TRDV1 and J is TRDJ1; 11 bases are shared with TRDD3. Germline loops: CDR1 TSWWSYY, CDR2 QGS. V gave up 4 bases and J gave up 3 bases; unmatched junction bases: 19. The CDR3 contains 20 residues. CDR3 coding DNA: TGTGCTCTTGGGGGAATTAAGACCTACTGGGGGATAAGGGAATCCGATAAACTCATCTTT. It encodes CALGGIKTYWGIRESDKLIF.

Only a few counts were recorded for this clone. The gene calls are TRDV3 and TRDJ1; TRDD3 matches 13 bases. Per the germline V gene, CDR1 is TVYSNPD and CDR2 is GDNSRS (reference sequence). Losses at the gene ends were 3 bases for V and 7 bases for J; bases not matched to a gene: 26. This CDR3 is 20 amino acids long. CDR3: CALPSYVQYWGIRIRGKLIF. CDR3 nucleotides: TGTGCCTTACCTTCCTACGTTCAGTACTGGGGGATACGGATCCGGGGTAAACTCATCTTT. The full variable domain, with the rest looked up from reference TRDV3 and TRDJ1, is CDKVTQSSPDQTVASGSEVVLLCTYDTVYSNPDLFWYRIRPDYSFQFVFYGDNSRSEGADFTQGRFSVKHILTQKAFHLVISPVRTEDSATYYCALPSYVQYWGIRIRGKLIFGKGTRVTVEP.

A word on this clone: Possible read error: a much larger clone is one base away. This sample includes further DNA sequences coding for the same CDR3. DNA for the CDR3: TGCGCTCTCGCGGACTGGGGGACCTATTTAAAGTACACCGATAAACTCATCTTT. Translation: CALADWGTYLKYTDKLIF. The chain employs TRDV1 and TRDJ1; 9 bases fit TRDD3. The CDR3 contains 18 residues. Per the germline V gene, CDR1 is TSWWSYY and CDR2 is QGS.

A note on this clone: This could be a read error, since a much larger clone is one nucleotide away. The chain carries TRDV1 and TRDJ1; 13 bases line up with TRDD3. J lost 3 bases, V lost 4 bases, and 32 bases had no gene match. Germline V CDR1 and CDR2: TSWWSYY, QGS. This CDR3 region has 25 residues. DNA for the CDR3: TGTGCTCTTGGGGGCAGCCCTACGTCCATACTGGGGGATACGCGATTCAGAGCGATTCCCGATAAACTCATCTTT. This sequence encodes CALGGSPTSILGDTRFRAIPDKLIF.

A word on this clone: A much more abundant neighbour one base away suggests this may be a read error. Other nucleotide sequences from this sample produce the same CDR3. The V gene is TRDV3, the J gene TRDJ1; 7 bases line up with TRDD2. The germline gives CDR1 TVYSNPD, CDR2 GDNSRS (reference sequence). The CDR3 has 18 residues. J was trimmed by 0 bases and V by 4 bases; bases with no gene match: 20. This CDR3 is CASHLHTLPMRYTDKLIF. DNA of the CDR3: TGTGCCTCCCACTTACATACACTTCCTATGAGGTACACCGATAAACTCATCTTT.

For this clone: This may be a read error: a much more frequent sequence differs by one nucleotide. The chain joins TRDV1 to TRDJ1, with 8 bases aligning to TRDD3. CDR3 length equals 20 residues. Germline values: CDR1 TSWWSYY, CDR2 QGS. CDR3 nucleotide sequence: TGTGCTCTTGGGGAACTAGAGACGCGTCCCTGGGGGAGGCTCACCGATAAACCCATCTTT. As protein: CALGELETRPWGRLTDKPIF.